This TCR beta chain was captured by sequencing in a study of blood T cells in healthy people across ages. On the study more broadly: T cells yielded about one barcoded beta molecule per two cells through template switching. Findings and caveats of the study: Both naive CD4+ cell counts and diversity were greater in long-lived donors than in aged donors.

Each sample provided at least 6 micrograms of extracted total RNA. The germline V and J ends were trimmed by 6 bases and 5 bases, with 20 bases remaining between them. CDR1 is DFQATT and CDR2 is SNEGSKA in the germline V gene (reference sequence). The CDR3 consists of 14 residues. This clonotype was detected many times. Its cognate antigen is unknown. A second about 6 to 12 cycle PCR used barcoded and J-beta primers. Per-sample output comprised a minimum of 3 million paired-end reads containing CDR3. TCRdb reprocessed the 5' RACE reads with MiXCR, giving one entry per CDR3 protein. The top ten clones hold 7.7% of a sample with some 1.5 million distinct CDR3 sequences, roughly 27% of them seen once.

This sequence joins TRBV20-1 and TRBJ2-7; perhaps TRBD2 as D (8 bases). The sequencing input was blood. The TCR sequence derives from a woman aged 25-40 years in good health. CDR3 nucleotide sequence: TGCAGTGCCGTACCCGGGACAGCGGGGGACGAGCAGTACTTC. The encoded protein is CSAVPGTAGDEQYF.